The 7 T cell receptor beta chains presented below share a single source sample, sequenced in a study of naive and memory T cell subsets. Both TRBC1 and TRBC2 were covered by a beta constant-region primer of two equimolar oligonucleotides. Nested alpha and beta constant-region primers with the SP2 primer drove four PCR rounds on ligated cDNA. Each CDR3 protein gets one entry after TCRdb re-called the UMI-ligation and nested PCR reads with MiXCR. Of approximately 9,300 distinct CDR3 sequences listed, roughly 5.5% are singletons. The source material was CD4+ TEMRA cells from blood. Subset reported: effector memory re-expressing CD45RA, CD45RA+ CD27-. The source is a human donor in good health.

This clonotype was observed many times. The J gene is TRBJ1-5, the V gene TRBV30; no definite D call. Germline lookup yields CDR1 GTSNPN and CDR2 SVGIG (reference sequence). The CDR3 is 13 residues long. V lost 2 bases to trimming and J lost 1 base, with 6 bases between them. In DNA form, the CDR3 reads TGTGCCTGGAGTAAGGACAGCAATCAGCCCCAGCATTTT. As protein: CAWSKDSNQPQHF.

This chain uses TRBV27 with TRBJ1-5, with D unclear. Between the trimmed V and J ends, which lost 5 bases and 0 bases, there was a span of 17 bases. The V gene's germline CDR1 is MNHEY and CDR2 SMNVEV (reference sequence). The CDR3 loop spans 17 amino acids. CDR3 amino acids: CASSPSGLDNSNQPQHF. CDR3 sequence (DNA): TGTGCCAGCAGTCCCAGCGGGTTAGACAATAGCAATCAGCCCCAGCATTTT.

This clonotype occurred many times. The chain is built from TRBV20-1 and TRBJ2-7, with 7 bases aligning to TRBD1. Germline values: CDR1 DFQATT, CDR2 SNEGSKA (reference sequence). The CDR3 covers 15 residues. V dropped 0 bases and J dropped 1; count of bases not matched to a gene: 6. CDR3 nucleotides: TGCAGTGCTAGAGACACCGGGACAGCATCCTACGAGCAGTACTTC. Protein sequence: CSARDTGTASYEQYF.

By frequency in the sample, this clonotype is medium-sized. This chain connects TRBV5-4 to TRBJ2-2; maybe TRBD2 (5 bases). The ends were cut back, 0 bases at V and 6 bases at J, with 12 bases in the middle. The CDR3 sequence is 15 residues long. Germline V gene sequence: CDR1 SGHNT, CDR2 YYREEE (reference sequence). Here the CDR3 DNA reads TGTGCCAGCAGCTTGGGAGGGAAGGACGCCGGGGAGCTGTTTTTT. Protein: CASSLGGKDAGELFF.

This clonotype was counted many times. This sequence joins TRBV12-3 or TRBV12-4 and TRBJ2-3; D call uncertain. V gave up 6 bases and J gave up 6 bases, with 13 bases separating them. This CDR3 spans 13 amino acids. The CDR3 nucleotides read TGTGCCAGCAGCCGAAACCGATGGGATACGCAGTATTTT. It codes for CASSRNRWDTQYF.

This clonotype has a handful of counts. This chain joins TRBV18 and TRBJ2-5; D remains unclear. Trimming cost V 2 bases and J 6 bases, with 7 bases left between them. The CDR3 is 12 amino acids. Germline assignment: CDR1 KGHSH and CDR2 LQKENI. CDR3 sequence: CASSPFPQTQYF. In DNA form, the CDR3 reads TGTGCCAGCTCACCATTTCCGCAGACCCAGTACTTC.

In its sample, this clonotype was seen many times. This sequence joins TRBV6-2 or TRBV6-3 and TRBJ2-5, with TRBD1 identical over 8 bases. The V gene end was trimmed by 0 bases and the J gene end by 5 bases; junction bases not matched to a gene: 8. CDR1 and CDR2 from the germline V gene are MNHEY and SVGEGT. CDR3 length: 16 residues. The CDR3 region has the DNA TGTGCCAGCAGTTACTCTCCGGGACAGGCGGGGGAGACCCAGTACTTC. Its translation: CASSYSPGQAGETQYF.